The rows below give T cell receptor beta chains drawn from one sample of a study of CD8+CD57+ T cells in acquired aplastic anemia. TCRdb re-analysed the reads in MiXCR, keeping a single row per CDR3 protein. The data contain around 220,000 distinct CDR3 sequences, roughly 50% of them singletons. Sequences were obtained from sorted CD4+, CD8+, or CD8+CD57+ T cells (not recorded which) from PBMCs. These receptors all stem from a human donor with aplastic anemia. The CDR3 runs from the conserved cysteine through the conserved F or W. D genes are given only for firm matches. Some rows have no size entry. The others give once, few or many, or a class for an expanded clone.

clone_size	v_call	j_call	d_call	cdr3_aa	cdr3_nt
many	TRBV11-1	TRBJ2-1	-	CASSYSNSYNEQFF	TGTGCCAGCAGTTACAGCAACTCCTACAATGAGCAGTTCTTC
once	TRBV6-1	TRBJ1-1	-	CASSLWTGEVEAFF	TGTGCCAGCAGTCTATGGACCGGGGAGGTTGAAGCTTTCTTT
-	TRBV7-9	TRBJ2-7	-	CAWDRDTTYEQYF	TGTGCCTGGGACCGGGACACCACCTACGAGCAGTACTTC
-	TRBV2	TRBJ1-5	-	CASSEEWQGSNQPQHF	TGTGCCAGCAGTGAGGAATGGCAGGGGAGCAATCAGCCCCAGCATTTT
once	TRBV19	TRBJ2-7	-	CASSINGDYEQYF	TGTGCCAGTAGTATAAACGGAGATTACGAGCAGTACTTC
few	TRBV20-1	TRBJ2-3	TRBD1	CSARGTGRDRGSTNTDTQYF	TGCAGTGCTAGGGGGACCGGCCGGGACAGGGGATCAACTAACACAGATACGCAGTATTTT
-	TRBV2	TRBJ2-7	-	CASRDSKGPRF	TGTGCCAGCAGGGACAGTAAAGGACCTCGCTTC
many	TRBV11-1	TRBJ2-2	-	CASSLSDGRREAGELFF	TGTGCCAGCAGCCTATCGGACGGACGGCGAGAAGCCGGGGAGCTGTTTTTT
few	TRBV28	TRBJ1-2	-	CAIVGQRNYGYTF	TGTGCCATTGTTGGACAGCGAAACTATGGCTACACCTTC
once	TRBV6-4	TRBJ2-3	TRBD1	CASSDSTGADTQYF	TGTGCCAGCAGTGACTCCACAGGGGCAGATACGCAGTATTTT
once	TRBV7-9	TRBJ1-2	-	CASSLDVGYTF	TGTGCCAGCAGCTTAGACGTCGGCTACACCTTC
-	TRBV5-5	TRBJ1-6	-	CASSPKGQGSNSPLHF	TGTGCCAGCAGCCCCAAGGGCCAGGGTTCTAATTCACCCCTCCACTTT
many	TRBV20-1	TRBJ2-4	-	CSAGSADIQYF	TGCAGTGCTGGGAGTGCCGACATTCAGTACTTC
many	TRBV19	TRBJ2-3	-	CASSISEGYSTDTQYF	TGTGCCAGTAGTATATCCGAGGGGTATAGCACAGATACGCAGTATTTT
many	TRBV19	TRBJ2-7	-	CASSIAPGTYEQYF	TGTGCCAGTAGTATAGCACCAGGGACCTACGAGCAGTACTTC
-	TRBV19	TRBJ1-2	-	CASSINAKYGYTF	TGTGCCAGTAGTATAAACGCCAAATATGGCTACACCTTC
once	TRBV7-9	TRBJ2-1	TRBD2	CASSPDTSGSFEFF	TGTGCCAGCAGCCCGGACACTAGCGGGAGCTTTGAGTTCTTC
-	TRBV5-1	TRBJ2-1	-	CASSLMTERNEQFF	TGCGCCAGCAGCTTGATGACAGAGCGGAATGAGCAGTTCTTC
-	TRBV7-9	TRBJ1-1	TRBD1	CASRWDRANTEAFF	TGTGCCAGCAGGTGGGACAGGGCGAACACTGAAGCTTTCTTT
many	TRBV7-2	TRBJ2-1	-	CASSPLGRDSYNEQFF	TGTGCCAGCAGCCCCCTCGGCAGGGACTCCTACAATGAGCAGTTCTTC
many	TRBV7-9	TRBJ2-2	-	CASSGQTNANTGELFF	TGTGCCAGCAGCGGACAGACAAACGCGAACACCGGGGAGCTGTTTTTT
-	TRBV7-6	TRBJ1-5	-	CASSLAPAF	TGTGCCAGCAGCTTAGCCCCAGCTTTT
many	TRBV5-1	TRBJ2-5	TRBD2	CASDPPSGALPQETQYF	TGCGCCAGCGACCCTCCTAGCGGGGCCCTACCTCAAGAGACCCAGTACTTC
many	TRBV15	TRBJ2-5	-	CATSLGVGETQYF	TGTGCCACCTCCCTCGGGGTTGGAGAGACCCAGTACTTC
many	TRBV5-1	TRBJ2-1	-	CASSIDTGPGPEQFF	TGCGCCAGCAGCATCGATACCGGACCCGGACCCGAGCAGTTCTTC
-	TRBV20-1	TRBJ2-5	TRBD1	CSARGGQSRETQYF	TGCAGTGCTAGAGGGGGACAGTCAAGGGAGACCCAGTACTTC
-	TRBV15	TRBJ1-1	-	CATSDSDGTEAFF	TGTGCCACCAGCGACTCGGACGGGACTGAAGCTTTCTTT
-	TRBV24-1	TRBJ2-5	-	CATRRARGETQYF	TGTGCCACCAGACGGGCCCGTGGAGAGACCCAGTACTTC
-	TRBV5-8	TRBJ1-1	TRBD1	CASGGLANTEAFF	TGTGCCTCAGGGGGACTGGCGAACACTGAAGCTTTCTTT
once	TRBV2	TRBJ2-7	-	CASHPDKRYEQYF	TGTGCCAGCCATCCGGACAAGCGCTACGAGCAGTACTTC
few	TRBV9	TRBJ2-3	TRBD2	CASSPPQRGGTDTQYF	TGTGCCAGCTCACCACCGCAGCGGGGGGGCACAGATACGCAGTATTTT
-	TRBV24-1	TRBJ2-1	-	CATSSELSYNEQFF	TGTGCCACCAGTTCGGAGCTCTCCTACAATGAGCAGTTCTTC
-	TRBV2	TRBJ2-3	-	CASEGEGHEQYF	TGTGCCAGCGAAGGGGAAGGTCATGAGCAGTATTTT
many	TRBV15	TRBJ2-2	-	CATSRARGLNTGELFF	TGTGCCACCAGCAGAGCCAGGGGACTTAACACCGGGGAGCTGTTTTTT
-	TRBV10-3	TRBJ2-5	-	CAISERGSSGNTIYFGVQYF	-
-	TRBV9	TRBJ1-2	-	CASSALPQTYGYTF	TGCGCCAGCAGCGCGCTCCCGCAGACCTATGGCTACACCTTC
many	TRBV9	TRBJ2-3	-	CASSVRPGATDTQYF	TGTGCCAGCAGCGTAAGGCCGGGGGCGACAGATACGCAGTATTTT
-	TRBV7-8	TRBJ1-5	-	CASSSGTGPQPQHF	TGTGCCAGCAGCTCCGGCACAGGGCCCCAGCCCCAGCATTTT
-	TRBV7-8	TRBJ1-2	-	CASSFDRDGYGYTF	TGTGCCAGCAGCTTTGATAGGGACGGGTATGGCTACACCTTC
-	TRBV7-9	TRBJ2-7	TRBD2	CASSLEVGGTSYF	TGTGCCAGCAGCTTAGAGGTGGGGGGGACTTCGTACTTC
-	TRBV25-1	TRBJ1-2	TRBD1	CASSEYGPTGDYGYTF	TGTGCCAGCAGTGAATATGGCCCGACAGGGGACTATGGCTACACCTTC